This TCR delta chain is drawn from a study of gamma-delta chains in newborns, infants, children. Study-wide background: Microbial exposure reportedly drives polyclonal innate γδ T cell expansion after birth.

TCRdb fed the reads into CATT to redo clone calling. Of about 7,600 delta-chain clones in the sample, roughly 0.71% were seen once. The germline gives CDR1 GEAIGNYY, CDR2 EKD. The CDR3 length is 18 residues. With respect to this clone: This is likely an artifact of a read error, given a far larger clone one base away. Other DNA sequences of this sample code for an identical CDR3.

The chain employs TRDV2 and TRDJ3, with 9 bases identical to TRDD3. The sample comprised blood. This TCR was recovered from a child who was a newborn, infant or young child, either healthy, febrile or measles-vaccinated (not recorded which). CDR3 DNA sequence: TGCGCCTGTGACACCGGGGATACGCGCTCCTGGGACACCCGACAGATGTTTTTC. It yields the protein CACDTGDTRSWDTRQMFF.